These T cell receptor beta chains were read from a single sample in a study of T cells after yellow fever vaccination. TCRdb recomputed calls from the 5' RACE reads with MiXCR, one row per CDR3 protein. This sample has about 180,000 distinct CDR3 sequences; approximately 6.2% occur once, and the top ten carry roughly 3%. Sequenced material: CD4+ T cells sorted from PBMCs, taken on the day of the first yellow fever vaccination. These receptors originate from a man younger than 35 who received the YFV17D yellow fever vaccine. CDR3s include the opening cysteine and the closing phenylalanine or tryptophan. D genes are given only for firm matches. Not every row has a clone size; where given, it reads once, few, many or a size class.

d_gene: -
v_gene: TRBV12-2
len: 17
j_gene: TRBJ2-1
abundance: -
CDR3nt: TGTGCAAGTCGCTCCCTGCCCAGCGCCCGCTCCTACAATGAGCAGTTCTTC
CDR3aa: CASRSLPSARSYNEQFF

d_gene: TRBD1
v_gene: TRBV5-8
len: 14
j_gene: TRBJ1-5
abundance: many
CDR3nt: TGTGCCAGCAGCATCGGACAGGGAGGGCAGCCCCAGCATTTT
CDR3aa: CASSIGQGGQPQHF

d_gene: -
v_gene: TRBV19
len: 13
j_gene: TRBJ1-1
abundance: few
CDR3nt: TGTGCCAGTCGTACTAACAGGGATACTGAAGCTTTCTTT
CDR3aa: CASRTNRDTEAFF

d_gene: -
v_gene: TRBV5-1
len: 17
j_gene: TRBJ2-5
abundance: many
CDR3nt: TGCGCCAGCAGCTCTGCTCTGGACGGGCTCCTTCAAGAGACCCAGTACTTC
CDR3aa: CASSSALDGLLQETQYF

d_gene: -
v_gene: TRBV18
len: 14
j_gene: TRBJ1-2
abundance: -
CDR3nt: TGTGCCAGCTCACCCAACAGGAGGAACTATGGCTACACCTTC
CDR3aa: CASSPNRRNYGYTF

d_gene: TRBD1
v_gene: TRBV5-6
len: 15
j_gene: TRBJ2-4
abundance: many
CDR3nt: TGTGCCAGCAGCTCACGACAGGGGGACAAAAACATTCAGTACTTC
CDR3aa: CASSSRQGDKNIQYF

d_gene: -
v_gene: TRBV6-1
len: 14
j_gene: TRBJ1-6
abundance: -
CDR3nt: TGTGCCAGCAGTGTCGGGGAGGGTAATTCACCCCTCCACTTT
CDR3aa: CASSVGEGNSPLHF

d_gene: -
v_gene: TRBV4-3
len: 14
j_gene: TRBJ1-4
abundance: few
CDR3nt: TGCGCCAGCAGCCAAGATCTTGCGGGATCTAAACTGTTTTTT
CDR3aa: CASSQDLAGSKLFF

d_gene: -
v_gene: TRBV2
len: 14
j_gene: TRBJ1-4
abundance: -
CDR3nt: TGTGCCAGCAGTAGAAATCCGGGTGGTGAAAAACTGTTTTTT
CDR3aa: CASSRNPGGEKLFF

d_gene: TRBD1
v_gene: TRBV20-1
len: 17
j_gene: TRBJ2-5
abundance: many
CDR3nt: TGCAGTGCCCCCGGGACAGGGGGCGCGCAGTCCCAAGAGACCCAGTACTTC
CDR3aa: CSAPGTGGAQSQETQYF

d_gene: -
v_gene: TRBV18
len: 15
j_gene: TRBJ2-3
abundance: many
CDR3nt: TGTGCCAGCTCACCAAATCGCGGTGGCACAGATACGCAGTATTTT
CDR3aa: CASSPNRGGTDTQYF

d_gene: -
v_gene: TRBV4-1
len: 16
j_gene: TRBJ1-4
abundance: -
CDR3nt: TGCGCCAGCAGCCATTCACCGGGAAGACAGAAGGAAAAACTGTTTTTT
CDR3aa: CASSHSPGRQKEKLFF

d_gene: -
v_gene: TRBV5-5
len: 13
j_gene: TRBJ1-5
abundance: many
CDR3nt: TGTGCCAGCAGCTCCGGGTTAGATCAGCCCCAGCATTTT
CDR3aa: CASSSGLDQPQHF

d_gene: -
v_gene: TRBV4-1
len: 15
j_gene: TRBJ2-7
abundance: few
CDR3nt: TGCGCCAGCAGCCCAAACACAGTCCTCTCGGGGGAGCAGTACTTC
CDR3aa: CASSPNTVLSGEQYF